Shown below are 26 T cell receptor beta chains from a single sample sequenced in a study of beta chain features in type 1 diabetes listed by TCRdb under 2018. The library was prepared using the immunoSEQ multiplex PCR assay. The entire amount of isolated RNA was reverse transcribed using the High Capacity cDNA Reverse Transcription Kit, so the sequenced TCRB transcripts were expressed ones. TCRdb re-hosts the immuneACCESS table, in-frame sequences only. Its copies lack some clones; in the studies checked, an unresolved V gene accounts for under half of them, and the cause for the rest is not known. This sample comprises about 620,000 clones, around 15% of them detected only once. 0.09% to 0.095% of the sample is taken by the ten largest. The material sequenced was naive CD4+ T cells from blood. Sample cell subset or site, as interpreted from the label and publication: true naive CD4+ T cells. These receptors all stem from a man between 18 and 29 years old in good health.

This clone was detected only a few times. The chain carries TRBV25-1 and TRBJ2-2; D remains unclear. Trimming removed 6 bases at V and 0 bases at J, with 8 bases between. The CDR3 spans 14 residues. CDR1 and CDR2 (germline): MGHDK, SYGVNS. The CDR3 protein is CASRGKSNTGELFF. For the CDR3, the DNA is TGTGCCAGCAGAGGGAAGTCGAACACCGGGGAGCTGTTTTTT.

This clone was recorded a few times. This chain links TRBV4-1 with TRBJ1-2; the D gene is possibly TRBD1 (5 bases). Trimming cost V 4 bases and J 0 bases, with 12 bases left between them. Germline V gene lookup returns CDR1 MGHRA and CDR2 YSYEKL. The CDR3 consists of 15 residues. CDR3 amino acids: CASSLTRGANYGYTF. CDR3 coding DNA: TGCGCCAGCAGCCTAACCCGGGGCGCTAACTATGGCTACACCTTC.

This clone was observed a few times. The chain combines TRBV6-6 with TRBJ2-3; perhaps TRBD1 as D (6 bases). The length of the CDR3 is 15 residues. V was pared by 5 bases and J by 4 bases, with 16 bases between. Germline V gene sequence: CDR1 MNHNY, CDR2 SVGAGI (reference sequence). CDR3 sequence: CASSPRSGGADTQYF. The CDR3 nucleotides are TGTGCCAGCAGTCCCCGGAGTGGGGGCGCAGATACGCAGTATTTT.

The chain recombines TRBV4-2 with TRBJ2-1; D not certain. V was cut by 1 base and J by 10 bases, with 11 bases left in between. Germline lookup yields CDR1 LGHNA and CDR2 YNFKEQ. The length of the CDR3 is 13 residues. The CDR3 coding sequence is TGTGCCAGCAGCCAAGGCGTTTTACTGGAGCAGTTCTTC. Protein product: CASSQGVLLEQFF.

CDR3 sequence reads: CAISQAGVIYEQYF. The DNA for the CDR3 is TGTGCCATCAGTCAAGCGGGAGTTATTTACGAGCAGTACTTC. The V and J genes are TRBV10-3 and TRBJ2-7; TRBD2 aligns across 8 bases. V was clipped by 5 bases and J by 4 bases; unmatched bases: 7. Germline assignment: CDR1 ENHRY and CDR2 SYGVKD. The CDR3 extends over 14 amino acids.

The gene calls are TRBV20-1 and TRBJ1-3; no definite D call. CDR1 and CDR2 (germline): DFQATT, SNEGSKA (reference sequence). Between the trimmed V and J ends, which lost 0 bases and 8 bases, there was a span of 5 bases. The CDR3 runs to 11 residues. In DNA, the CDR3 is TGCAGTGCTAGAGATAGAGACACCATATATTTT. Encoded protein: CSARDRDTIYF.

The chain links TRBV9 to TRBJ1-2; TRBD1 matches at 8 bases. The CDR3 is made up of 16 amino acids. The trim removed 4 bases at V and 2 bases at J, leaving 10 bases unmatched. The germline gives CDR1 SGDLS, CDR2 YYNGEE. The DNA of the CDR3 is TGTGCCAGCAGCTTCTCGGCGGGACAGGAGAACTATGGCTACACCTTC. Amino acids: CASSFSAGQENYGYTF. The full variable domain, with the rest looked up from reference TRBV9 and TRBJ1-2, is DSGVTQTPKHLITATGQRVTLRCSPRSGDLSVYWYQQSLDQGLQFLIQYYNGEERAKGNILERFSAQQFPDLHSELNLSSLELGDSALYFCASSFSAGQENYGYTFGSGTRLTVV.

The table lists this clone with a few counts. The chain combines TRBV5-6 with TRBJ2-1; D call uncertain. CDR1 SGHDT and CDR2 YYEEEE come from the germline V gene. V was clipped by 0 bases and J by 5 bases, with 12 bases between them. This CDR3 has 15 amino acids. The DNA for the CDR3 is TGTGCCAGCAGCTTGGTAGGCCGGTACGACAATGAGCAGTTCTTC. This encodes CASSLVGRYDNEQFF. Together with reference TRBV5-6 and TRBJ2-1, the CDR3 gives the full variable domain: DAGVTQSPTHLIKTRGQQVTLRCSPKSGHDTVSWYQQALGQGPQFIFQYYEEEERQRGNFPDRFSGHQFPNYSSELNVNALLLGDSALYLCASSLVGRYDNEQFFGPGTRLTVL.

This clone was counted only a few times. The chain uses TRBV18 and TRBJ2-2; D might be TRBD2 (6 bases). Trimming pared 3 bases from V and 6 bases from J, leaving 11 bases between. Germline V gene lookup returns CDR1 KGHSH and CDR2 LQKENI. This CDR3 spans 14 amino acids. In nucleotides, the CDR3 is TGTGCCAGCTCACCCCCGCGCGGGGCCGGGGAGCTGTTTTTT. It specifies CASSPPRGAGELFF.

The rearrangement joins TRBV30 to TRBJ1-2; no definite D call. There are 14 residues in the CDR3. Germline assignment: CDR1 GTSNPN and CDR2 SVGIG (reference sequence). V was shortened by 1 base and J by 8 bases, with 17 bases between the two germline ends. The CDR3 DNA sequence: TGTGCCTGGAGTGGAACGGCCAGACGACTAGGCTACACCTTC. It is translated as CAWSGTARRLGYTF. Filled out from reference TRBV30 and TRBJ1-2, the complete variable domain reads SQTIHQWPATLVQPVGSPLSLECTVEGTSNPNLYWYRQAAGRGLQLLFYSVGIGQISSEVPQNLSASRPQDRQFILSSKKLLLSDSGFYLCAWSGTARRLGYTFGSGTRLTVV.

CDR3 DNA sequence: TGTGCCAGCAGCGTAGAGGGTGTGGCCAATGAGCAGTTCTTC. The encoded protein is CASSVEGVANEQFF. The gene calls are TRBV9 and TRBJ2-1, with D unclear. The CDR3 runs to 14 residues. CDR1 is SGDLS, CDR2 YYNGEE, per germline. With 0 bases removed from V and 6 bases from J, the gap between germline ends came to 10 bases.

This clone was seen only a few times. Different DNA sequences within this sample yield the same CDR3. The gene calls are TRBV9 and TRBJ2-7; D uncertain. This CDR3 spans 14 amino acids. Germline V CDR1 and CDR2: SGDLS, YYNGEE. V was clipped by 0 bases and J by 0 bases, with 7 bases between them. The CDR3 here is CASSVDGGSYEQYF. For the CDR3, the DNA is TGTGCCAGCAGCGTAGATGGCGGCTCCTACGAGCAGTACTTC.

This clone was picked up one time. The CDR3 nucleotides read TGCGCCAGCAAGGGGACAGGGAACTCCTACGAGCAGTACTTC. Its translation is CASKGTGNSYEQYF. The chain combines TRBV10-2 with TRBJ2-7; 9 nucleotides align to TRBD1. This CDR3 contains 14 residues. J lost 0 bases, V lost 7 bases, and 4 bases had no gene match. Looked up from germline, CDR1 is WSHSY and CDR2 is SAAADI.

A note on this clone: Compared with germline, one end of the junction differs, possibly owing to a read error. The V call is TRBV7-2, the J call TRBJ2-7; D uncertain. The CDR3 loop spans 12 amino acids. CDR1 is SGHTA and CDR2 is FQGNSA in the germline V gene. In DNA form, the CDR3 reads TGCGCCAGCAGCCAAGGTCCCTACGAGCAGTACTTC. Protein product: CASSQGPYEQYF.

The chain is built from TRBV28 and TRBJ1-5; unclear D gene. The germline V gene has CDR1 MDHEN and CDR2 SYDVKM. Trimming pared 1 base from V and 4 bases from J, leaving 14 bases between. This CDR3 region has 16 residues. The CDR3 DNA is TGTGCCAGCAGTTTATCTCGGCCGGCCCATAATCAGCCCCAGCATTTT. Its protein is CASSLSRPAHNQPQHF.

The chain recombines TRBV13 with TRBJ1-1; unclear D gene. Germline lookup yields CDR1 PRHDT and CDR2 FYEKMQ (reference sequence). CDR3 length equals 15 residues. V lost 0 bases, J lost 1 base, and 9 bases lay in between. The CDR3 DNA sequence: TGTGCCAGCAGCTTAGGCCAAGCGAGGAACACTGAAGCTTTCTTT. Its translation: CASSLGQARNTEAFF. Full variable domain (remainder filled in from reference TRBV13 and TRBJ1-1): AAGVIQSPRHLIKEKRETATLKCYPIPRHDTVYWYQQGPGQDPQFLISFYEKMQSDKGSIPDRFSAQQFSDYHSELNMSSLELGDSALYFCASSLGQARNTEAFFGQGTRLTVV.

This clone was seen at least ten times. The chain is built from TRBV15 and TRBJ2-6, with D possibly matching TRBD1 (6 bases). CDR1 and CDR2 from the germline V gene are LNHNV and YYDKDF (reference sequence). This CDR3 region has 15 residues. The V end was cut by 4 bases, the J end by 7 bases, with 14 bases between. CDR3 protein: CATSITGFVANVLTF. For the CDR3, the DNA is TGTGCCACCAGCATTACAGGGTTTGTAGCCAACGTCCTGACTTTC.

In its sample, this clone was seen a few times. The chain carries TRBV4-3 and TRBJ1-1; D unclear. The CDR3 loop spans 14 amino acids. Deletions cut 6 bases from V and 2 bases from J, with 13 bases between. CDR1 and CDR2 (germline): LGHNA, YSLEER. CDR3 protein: CASRLIGANTEAFF. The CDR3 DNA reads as TGCGCCAGCAGACTTATAGGAGCTAACACTGAAGCTTTCTTT.

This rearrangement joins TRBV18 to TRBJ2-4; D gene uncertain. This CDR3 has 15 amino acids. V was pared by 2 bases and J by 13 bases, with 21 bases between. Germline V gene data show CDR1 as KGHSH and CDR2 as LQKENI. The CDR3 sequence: CASSPSTLPPLGQYF. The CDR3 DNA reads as TGTGCCAGCTCACCAAGCACCCTCCCCCCCTTGGGGCAGTACTTC.

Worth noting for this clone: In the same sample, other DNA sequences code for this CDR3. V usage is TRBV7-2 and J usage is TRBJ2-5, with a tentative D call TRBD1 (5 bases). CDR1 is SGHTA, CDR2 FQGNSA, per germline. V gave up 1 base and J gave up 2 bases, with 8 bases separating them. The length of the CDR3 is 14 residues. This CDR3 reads CASSLGAGQETQYF. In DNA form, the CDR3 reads TGTGCCAGCAGCTTAGGGGCAGGGCAAGAGACCCAGTACTTC.

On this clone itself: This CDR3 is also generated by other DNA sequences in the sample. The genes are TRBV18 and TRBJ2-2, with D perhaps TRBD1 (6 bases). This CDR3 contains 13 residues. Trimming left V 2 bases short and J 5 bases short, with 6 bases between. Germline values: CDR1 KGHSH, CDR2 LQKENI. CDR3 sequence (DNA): TGTGCCAGCTCACCAGACAGGACCGGGGAGCTGTTTTTT. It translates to CASSPDRTGELFF.

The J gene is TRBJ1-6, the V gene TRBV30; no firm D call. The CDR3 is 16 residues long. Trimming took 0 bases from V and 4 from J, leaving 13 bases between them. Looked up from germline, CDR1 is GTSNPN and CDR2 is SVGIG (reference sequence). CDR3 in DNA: TGTGCCTGGAGTGTAACGGGGAGCGGGTATAATTCACCCCTCCACTTT. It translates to CAWSVTGSGYNSPLHF. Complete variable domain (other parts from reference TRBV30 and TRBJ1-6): SQTIHQWPATLVQPVGSPLSLECTVEGTSNPNLYWYRQAAGRGLQLLFYSVGIGQISSEVPQNLSASRPQDRQFILSSKKLLLSDSGFYLCAWSVTGSGYNSPLHFGNGTRLTVT.

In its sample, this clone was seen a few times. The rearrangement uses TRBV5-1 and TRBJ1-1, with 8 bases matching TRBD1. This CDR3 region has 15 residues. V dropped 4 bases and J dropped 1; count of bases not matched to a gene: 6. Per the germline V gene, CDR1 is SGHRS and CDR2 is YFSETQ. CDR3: CASSPHGTGNTEAFF. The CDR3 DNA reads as TGCGCCAGCAGCCCCCACGGGACAGGGAACACTGAAGCTTTCTTT. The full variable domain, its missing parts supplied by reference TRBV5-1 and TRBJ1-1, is KAGVTQTPRYLIKTRGQQVTLSCSPISGHRSVSWYQQTPGQGLQFLFEYFSETQRNKGNFPGRFSGRQFSNSRSEMNVSTLELGDSALYLCASSPHGTGNTEAFFGQGTRLTVV.

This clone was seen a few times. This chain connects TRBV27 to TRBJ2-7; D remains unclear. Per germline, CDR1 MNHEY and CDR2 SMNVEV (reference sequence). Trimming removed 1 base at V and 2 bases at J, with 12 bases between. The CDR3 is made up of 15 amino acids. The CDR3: CASSLLFCQPYEQYF. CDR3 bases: TGTGCCAGCAGTTTATTATTTTGCCAGCCCTACGAGCAGTACTTC.

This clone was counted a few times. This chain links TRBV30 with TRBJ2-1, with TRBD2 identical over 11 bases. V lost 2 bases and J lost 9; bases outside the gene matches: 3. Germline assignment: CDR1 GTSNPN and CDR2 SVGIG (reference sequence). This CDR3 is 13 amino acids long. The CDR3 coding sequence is TGTGCCTGGAGTCATAGCGGGGGGGGTGAGCAGTTCTTC. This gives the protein CAWSHSGGGEQFF.

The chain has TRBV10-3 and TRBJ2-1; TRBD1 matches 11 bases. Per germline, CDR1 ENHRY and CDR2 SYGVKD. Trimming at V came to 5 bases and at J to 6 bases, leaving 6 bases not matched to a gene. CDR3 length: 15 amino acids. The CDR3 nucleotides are TGTGCCATCAGTCCGACCGGGACAGGGGGCAATGAGCAGTTCTTC. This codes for CAISPTGTGGNEQFF.